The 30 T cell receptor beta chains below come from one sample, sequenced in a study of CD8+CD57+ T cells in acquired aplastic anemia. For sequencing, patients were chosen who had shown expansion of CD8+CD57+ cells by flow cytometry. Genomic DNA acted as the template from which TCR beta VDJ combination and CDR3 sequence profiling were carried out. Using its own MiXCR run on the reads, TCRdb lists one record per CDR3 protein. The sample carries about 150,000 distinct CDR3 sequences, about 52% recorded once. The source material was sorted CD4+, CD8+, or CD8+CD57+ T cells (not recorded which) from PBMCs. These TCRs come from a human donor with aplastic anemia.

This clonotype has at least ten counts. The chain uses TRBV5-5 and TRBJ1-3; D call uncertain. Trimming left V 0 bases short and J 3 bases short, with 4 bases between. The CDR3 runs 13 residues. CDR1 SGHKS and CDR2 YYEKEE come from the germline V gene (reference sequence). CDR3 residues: CASSLGGGNTIYF. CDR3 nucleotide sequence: TGTGCCAGCAGCTTGGGGGGTGGAAACACCATATATTTT.

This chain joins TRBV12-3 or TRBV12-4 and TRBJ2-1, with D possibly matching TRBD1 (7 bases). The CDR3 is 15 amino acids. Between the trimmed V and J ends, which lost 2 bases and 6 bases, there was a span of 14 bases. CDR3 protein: CASSLWSGGRNEQFF. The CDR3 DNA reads TGTGCCAGCAGTTTATGGTCAGGGGGGCGCAATGAGCAGTTCTTC.

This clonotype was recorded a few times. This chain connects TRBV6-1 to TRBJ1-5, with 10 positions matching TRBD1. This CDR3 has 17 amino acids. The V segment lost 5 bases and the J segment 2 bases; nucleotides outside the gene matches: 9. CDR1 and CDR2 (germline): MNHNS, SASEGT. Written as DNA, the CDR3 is TGTGCCAGCAGTCCCTCCGGACAGGGGGTGGGCAATCAGCCCCAGCATTTT. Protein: CASSPSGQGVGNQPQHF.

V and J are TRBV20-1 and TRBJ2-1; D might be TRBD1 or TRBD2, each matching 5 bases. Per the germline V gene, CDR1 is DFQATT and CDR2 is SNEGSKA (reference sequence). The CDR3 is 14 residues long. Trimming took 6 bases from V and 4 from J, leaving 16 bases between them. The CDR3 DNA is TGCAGTGCGGACCCGGGACGCGATTACAATGAGCAGTTCTTC. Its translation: CSADPGRDYNEQFF.

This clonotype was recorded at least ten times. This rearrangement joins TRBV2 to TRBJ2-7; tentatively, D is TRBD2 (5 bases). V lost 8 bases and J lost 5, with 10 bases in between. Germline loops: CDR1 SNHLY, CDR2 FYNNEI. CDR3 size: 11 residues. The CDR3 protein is CASFEGHEQYF. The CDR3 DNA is TGTGCCAGCTTCGAGGGCCACGAGCAGTACTTC. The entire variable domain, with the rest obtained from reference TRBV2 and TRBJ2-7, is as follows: EPEVTQTPSHQVTQMGQEVILRCVPISNHLYFYWYRQILGQKVEFLVSFYNNEISEKSEIFDDQFSVERPDGSNFTLKIRSTKLEDSAMYFCASFEGHEQYFGPGTRLTVT.

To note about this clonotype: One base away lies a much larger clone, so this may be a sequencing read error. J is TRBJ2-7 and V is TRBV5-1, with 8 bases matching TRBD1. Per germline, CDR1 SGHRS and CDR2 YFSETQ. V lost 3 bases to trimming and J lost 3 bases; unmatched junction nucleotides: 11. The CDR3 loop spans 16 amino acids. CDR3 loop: CASSSFHGQGLYEQYF. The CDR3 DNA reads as TGCGCCAGCAGCTCTTTTCACGGACAGGGCCTCTACGAGCAGTACTTC.

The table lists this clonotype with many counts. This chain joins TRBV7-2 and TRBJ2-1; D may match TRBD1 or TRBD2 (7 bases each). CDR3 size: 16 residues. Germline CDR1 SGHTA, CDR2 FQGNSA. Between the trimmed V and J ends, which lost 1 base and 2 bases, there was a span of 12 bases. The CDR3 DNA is TGTGCCAGCAGCTTAGGGGAGGGGACAGCCTACAATGAGCAGTTCTTC. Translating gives CASSLGEGTAYNEQFF.

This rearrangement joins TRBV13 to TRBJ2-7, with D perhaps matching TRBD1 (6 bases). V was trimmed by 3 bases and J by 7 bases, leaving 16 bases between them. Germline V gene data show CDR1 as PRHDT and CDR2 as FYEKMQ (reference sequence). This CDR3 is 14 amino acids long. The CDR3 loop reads CASSLETPRGEQYF. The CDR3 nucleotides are TGTGCCAGCAGCTTGGAGACACCAAGGGGGGAGCAGTACTTC. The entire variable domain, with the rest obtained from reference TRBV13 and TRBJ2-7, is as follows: AAGVIQSPRHLIKEKRETATLKCYPIPRHDTVYWYQQGPGQDPQFLISFYEKMQSDKGSIPDRFSAQQFSDYHSELNMSSLELGDSALYFCASSLETPRGEQYFGPGTRLTVT.

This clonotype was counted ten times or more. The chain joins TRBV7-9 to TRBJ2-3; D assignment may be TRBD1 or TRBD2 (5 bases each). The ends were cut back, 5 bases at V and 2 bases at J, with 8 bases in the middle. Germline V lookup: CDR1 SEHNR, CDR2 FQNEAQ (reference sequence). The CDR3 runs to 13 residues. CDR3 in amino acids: CASSGTITDTQYF. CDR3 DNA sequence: TGTGCCAGCAGCGGGACGATCACAGATACGCAGTATTTT.

DNA for the CDR3: TGTGCCAGCAGTGTCGAGACAGATTATGGCTACACCTTC. This translates into CASSVETDYGYTF. The chain joins TRBV2 to TRBJ1-2; maybe TRBD1 (5 bases). CDR1 and CDR2 (germline): SNHLY, FYNNEI. The CDR3 is made up of 13 amino acids. V lost 4 bases and J 5 bases, leaving 11 bases between the germline ends. The full variable domain, completed using reference TRBV2 and TRBJ1-2, is EPEVTQTPSHQVTQMGQEVILRCVPISNHLYFYWYRQILGQKVEFLVSFYNNEISEKSEIFDDQFSVERPDGSNFTLKIRSTKLEDSAMYFCASSVETDYGYTFGSGTRLTVV.

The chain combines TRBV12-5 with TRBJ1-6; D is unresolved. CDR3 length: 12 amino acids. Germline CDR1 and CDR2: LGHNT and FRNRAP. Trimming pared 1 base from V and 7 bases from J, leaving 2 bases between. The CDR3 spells CASGLENSPLHF. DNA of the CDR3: TGTGCTAGTGGTTTGGAAAATTCACCCCTCCACTTT.

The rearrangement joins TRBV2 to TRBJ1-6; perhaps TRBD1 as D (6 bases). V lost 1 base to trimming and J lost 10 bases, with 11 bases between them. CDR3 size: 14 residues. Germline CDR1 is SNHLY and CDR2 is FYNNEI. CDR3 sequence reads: CASSEDRAGSPLHF. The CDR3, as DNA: TGTGCCAGCAGTGAAGACAGGGCTGGGTCACCCCTCCACTTT.

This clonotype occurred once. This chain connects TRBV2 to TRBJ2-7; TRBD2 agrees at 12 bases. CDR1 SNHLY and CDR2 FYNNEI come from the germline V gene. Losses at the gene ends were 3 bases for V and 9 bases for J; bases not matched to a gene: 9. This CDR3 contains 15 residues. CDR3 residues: CASSEPLAGGDGQYF. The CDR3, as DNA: TGTGCCAGCAGTGAGCCCCTAGCGGGGGGGGATGGGCAGTACTTC.

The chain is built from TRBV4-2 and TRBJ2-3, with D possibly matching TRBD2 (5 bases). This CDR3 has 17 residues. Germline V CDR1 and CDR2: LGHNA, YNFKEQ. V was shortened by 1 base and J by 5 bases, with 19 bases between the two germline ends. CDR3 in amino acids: CASSQAIDYKHGDTQYF. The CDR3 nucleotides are TGTGCCAGCAGCCAAGCGATCGACTACAAACATGGAGATACGCAGTATTTT.

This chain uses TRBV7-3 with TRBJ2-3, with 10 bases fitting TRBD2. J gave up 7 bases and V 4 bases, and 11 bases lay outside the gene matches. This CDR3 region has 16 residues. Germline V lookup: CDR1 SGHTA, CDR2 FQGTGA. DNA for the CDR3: TGTGCCAGCAGCTCAACCCCTAGCGGGGGACGGAATACGCAGTATTTT. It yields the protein CASSSTPSGGRNTQYF.

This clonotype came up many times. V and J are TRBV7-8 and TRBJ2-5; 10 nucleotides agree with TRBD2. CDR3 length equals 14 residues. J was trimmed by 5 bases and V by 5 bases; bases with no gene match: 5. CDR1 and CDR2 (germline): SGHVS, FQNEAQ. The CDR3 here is CASSPGLAAETQYF. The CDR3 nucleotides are TGTGCCAGCAGCCCAGGACTAGCGGCTGAGACCCAGTACTTC.

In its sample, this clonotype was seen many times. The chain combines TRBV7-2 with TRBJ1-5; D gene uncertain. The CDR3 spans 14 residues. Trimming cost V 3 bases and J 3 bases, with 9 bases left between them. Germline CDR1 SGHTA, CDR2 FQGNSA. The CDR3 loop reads CASSLGGANQPQHF. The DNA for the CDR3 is TGTGCCAGCAGCTTGGGAGGCGCCAATCAGCCCCAGCATTTT. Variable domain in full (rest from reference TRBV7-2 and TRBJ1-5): GAGVSQSPSNKVTEKGKDVELRCDPISGHTALYWYRQSLGQGLEFLIYFQGNSAPDKSGLPSDRFSAERTGGSVSTLTIQRTQQEDSAVYLCASSLGGANQPQHFGDGTRLSIL.

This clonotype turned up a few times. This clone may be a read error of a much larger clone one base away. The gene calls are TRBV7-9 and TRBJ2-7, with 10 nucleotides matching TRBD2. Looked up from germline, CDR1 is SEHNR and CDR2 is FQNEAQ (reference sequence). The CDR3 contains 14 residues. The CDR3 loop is CAGSASGGIYEQYF. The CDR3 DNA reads TGTGCCGGCAGCGCTAGCGGGGGAATCTACGAGCAGTACTTC.

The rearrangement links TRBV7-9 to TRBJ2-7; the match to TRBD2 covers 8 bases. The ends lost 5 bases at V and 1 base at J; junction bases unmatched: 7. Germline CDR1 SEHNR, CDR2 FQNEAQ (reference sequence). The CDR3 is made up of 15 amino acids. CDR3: CASSPPSGGSYEQYF. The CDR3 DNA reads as TGTGCCAGCAGCCCCCCCAGCGGGGGTTCCTACGAGCAGTACTTC.

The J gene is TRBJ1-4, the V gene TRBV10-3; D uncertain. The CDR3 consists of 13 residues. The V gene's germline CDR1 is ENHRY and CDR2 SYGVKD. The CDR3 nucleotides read TGTCTTATATGCCCGCAGTTCAATGAAAAACTGTTTTTT. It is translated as CLICPQFNEKLFF.

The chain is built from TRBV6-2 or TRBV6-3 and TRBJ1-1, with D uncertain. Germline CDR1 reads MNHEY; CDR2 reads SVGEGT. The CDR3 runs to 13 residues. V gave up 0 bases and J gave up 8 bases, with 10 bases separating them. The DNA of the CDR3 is TGTGCCAGCAGTTACTCACGGCAATCCGAAGCTTTCTTT. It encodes CASSYSRQSEAFF.

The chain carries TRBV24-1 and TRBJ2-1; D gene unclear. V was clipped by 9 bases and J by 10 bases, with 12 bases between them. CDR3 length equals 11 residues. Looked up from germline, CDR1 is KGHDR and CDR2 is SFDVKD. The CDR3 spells CATGASREQFF. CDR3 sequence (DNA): TGTGCCACCGGAGCTTCGAGGGAGCAGTTCTTC.

The DNA for the CDR3 is TGTGCTTTCCCAAAACTGTTTTTT. Residues: CAFPKLFF. The genes are TRBV7-7 and TRBJ1-4; no clear D gene. The CDR3 has 8 residues. CDR1 and CDR2 (germline): SSHAT, FNYEAQ (reference sequence).

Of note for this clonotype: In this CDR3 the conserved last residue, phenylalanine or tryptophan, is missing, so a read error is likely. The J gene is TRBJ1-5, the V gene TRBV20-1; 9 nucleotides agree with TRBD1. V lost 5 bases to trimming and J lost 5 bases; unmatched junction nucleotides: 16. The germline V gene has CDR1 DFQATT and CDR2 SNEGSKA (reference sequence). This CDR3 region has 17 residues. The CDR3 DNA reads TGCAGTGCTTCAGAAGGGTCCCCGGGACAGGGTGATCAGCCCCAGCATCCT. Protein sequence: CSASEGSPGQGDQPQHP.

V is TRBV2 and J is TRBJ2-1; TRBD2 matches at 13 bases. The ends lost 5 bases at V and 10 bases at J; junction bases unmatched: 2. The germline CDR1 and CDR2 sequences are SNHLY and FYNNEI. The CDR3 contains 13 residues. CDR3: CASSSGLAGEQFF. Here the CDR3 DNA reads TGTGCCAGCAGTTCGGGACTAGCGGGAGAGCAGTTCTTC. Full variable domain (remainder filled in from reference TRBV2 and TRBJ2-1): EPEVTQTPSHQVTQMGQEVILRCVPISNHLYFYWYRQILGQKVEFLVSFYNNEISEKSEIFDDQFSVERPDGSNFTLKIRSTKLEDSAMYFCASSSGLAGEQFFGPGTRLTVL.

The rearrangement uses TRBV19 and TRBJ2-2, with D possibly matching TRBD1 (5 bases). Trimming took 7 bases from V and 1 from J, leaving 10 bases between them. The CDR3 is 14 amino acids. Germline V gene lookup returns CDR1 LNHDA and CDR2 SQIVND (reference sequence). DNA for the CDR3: TGTGCCAGTAAAAGCAGGGAGAACACCGGGGAGCTGTTTTTT. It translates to CASKSRENTGELFF.

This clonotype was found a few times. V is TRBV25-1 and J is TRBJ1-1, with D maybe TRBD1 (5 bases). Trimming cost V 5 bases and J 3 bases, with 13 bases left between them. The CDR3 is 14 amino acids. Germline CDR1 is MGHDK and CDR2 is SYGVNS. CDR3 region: CASSTVTGHTEAFF. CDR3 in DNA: TGTGCCAGCAGTACAGTGACGGGGCACACTGAAGCTTTCTTT.

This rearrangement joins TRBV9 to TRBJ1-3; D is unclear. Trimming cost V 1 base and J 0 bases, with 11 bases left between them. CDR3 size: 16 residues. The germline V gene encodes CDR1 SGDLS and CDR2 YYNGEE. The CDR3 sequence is CASSVSAPSSGNTIYF. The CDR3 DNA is TGTGCCAGCAGCGTATCAGCGCCGAGCTCTGGAAACACCATATATTTT.

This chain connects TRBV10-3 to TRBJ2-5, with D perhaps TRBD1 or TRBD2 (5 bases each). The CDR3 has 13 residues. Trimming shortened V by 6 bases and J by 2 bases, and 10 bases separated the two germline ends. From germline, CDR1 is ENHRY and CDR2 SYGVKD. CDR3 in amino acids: CAIRGTEQETQYF. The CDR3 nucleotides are TGTGCCATCAGGGGGACGGAGCAAGAGACCCAGTACTTC.

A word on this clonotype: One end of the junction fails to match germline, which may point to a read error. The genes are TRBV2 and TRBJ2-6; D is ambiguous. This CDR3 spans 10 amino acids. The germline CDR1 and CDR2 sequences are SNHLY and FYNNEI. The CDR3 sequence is CASSSNTEAF. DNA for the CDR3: TGTGCCAGCAGTTCGAACACTGAAGCTTTC.